This TCR beta chain was captured in a study of blood T cell repertoires in COVID-19. Overall study: PBMCs, B-cell-depleted T cells, or T cells provided the cDNA or gDNA that made up the material.

The CDR3 has 15 residues. The germline V gene has CDR1 SEHNR and CDR2 FQNEAQ (reference sequence). V shed 1 base, J shed 6 bases, and the junction held 5 bases outside the gene matches. Repertoires were generated with immunoSEQ multiplex PCR, while TCRdb's copy carries only in-frame clones and drops some. Of 200,000 or so clones in the sample, 81% were seen once. The Seattle patients joined while their infection was active and were tracked longitudinally afterward. This clone was detected only a few times. Sequenced: peripheral blood. The receptor's source is a woman of 80 years or more with COVID-19, enrolled during active disease. The chain has TRBV7-9 and TRBJ1-2, with TRBD1 identical over 10 bases. Here the CDR3 DNA reads TGTGCCAGCAGCTTAGGACAGGGGGCCTGGGATGGCTACACCTTC. This encodes CASSLGQGAWDGYTF. Filled out from reference TRBV7-9 and TRBJ1-2, the complete variable domain reads DTGVSQNPRHKITKRGQNVTFRCDPISEHNRLYWYRQTLGQGPEFLTYFQNEAQLEKSRLLSDRFSAERPKGSFSTLEIQRTEQGDSAMYLCASSLGQGAWDGYTFGSGTRLTVV.